The 19 T cell receptor beta chains in this list originate from one sample, sequenced in a study of identifying expanded T cells in peripheral blood. The data were produced by immunoSEQ multiplex PCR, yet TCRdb's version contains in-frame clones alone and is incomplete. The table records approximately 91,000 clones, approximately 88% of them present only once. The sample comprised blood. These receptors came from a person aged 18 to 70 in good health.

J is TRBJ2-7 and V is TRBV6-1; unclear D gene. Trimming took 2 bases from V and 4 from J, leaving 6 bases between them. Germline V gives CDR1 MNHNS, CDR2 SASEGT. The CDR3 consists of 12 residues. DNA for the CDR3: TGTGCCAGCAGTGAATATATTTACGAGCAGTACTTC. Residues: CASSEYIYEQYF.

The chain combines TRBV4-3 with TRBJ2-1; D is perhaps TRBD2 (5 bases). V lost 0 bases to trimming and J lost 6 bases, with 12 bases between them. The CDR3 is made up of 15 amino acids. In germline, CDR1 is LGHNA, CDR2 YSLEER. CDR3 amino acids: CASSQEGEGGNEQFF. CDR3 bases: TGCGCCAGCAGCCAAGAGGGAGAAGGTGGCAATGAGCAGTTCTTC.

The chain recombines TRBV9 with TRBJ2-1, with D tentatively TRBD1 (8 bases). V lost 4 bases and J lost 3, with 23 bases in between. The germline CDR1 and CDR2 sequences are SGDLS and YYNGEE. The CDR3 consists of 18 residues. CDR3 sequence (DNA): TGTGCCAGCAGCCCCCGGACAGGGAGGAGCGGGATCTACAATGAGCAGTTCTTC. Its protein is CASSPRTGRSGIYNEQFF.

This sequence joins TRBV18 and TRBJ2-2, with TRBD2 matching over 12 bases. V dropped 2 bases and J dropped 4; count of bases not matched to a gene: 2. The CDR3 sequence is 16 residues long. The V gene's germline CDR1 is KGHSH and CDR2 LQKENI. CDR3 in amino acids: CASSPGLAGPTGELFF. Here the CDR3 DNA reads TGTGCCAGCTCACCAGGACTAGCGGGACCCACCGGGGAGCTGTTTTTT.

The rearrangement joins TRBV7-2 to TRBJ1-1; tentatively, D is TRBD1 (5 bases). V lost 3 bases and J 4 bases, leaving 12 bases between the germline ends. The germline V gene has CDR1 SGHTA and CDR2 FQGNSA. The CDR3 sequence is 14 residues long. The DNA of the CDR3 is TGTGCCAGCAGCTTGGTAGGCAGGGCCACTGAAGCTTTCTTT. It codes for CASSLVGRATEAFF.

The chain has TRBV5-1 and TRBJ2-3; 12 bases are shared with TRBD2. This CDR3 spans 19 amino acids. Germline CDR1 SGHRS, CDR2 YFSETQ. The V segment lost 0 bases and the J segment 2 bases; nucleotides outside the gene matches: 10. The CDR3 loop is CASSLGLAGGPVATDTQYF. CDR3 DNA: TGCGCCAGCAGCTTGGGGCTAGCGGGGGGGCCGGTCGCCACAGATACGCAGTATTTT.

The sample holds a few counts of this clone. This chain joins TRBV6-4 and TRBJ2-3; D is unresolved. CDR3 length: 14 residues. The V and J ends lost 0 bases and 4 bases respectively, with 8 bases between them. CDR1 is MRHNA, CDR2 SNTAGT, per germline. The CDR3 is CASSDSMEADTQYF. CDR3 in DNA: TGTGCCAGCAGTGACTCGATGGAAGCAGATACGCAGTATTTT.

The V gene is TRBV30, the J gene TRBJ1-6; tentatively, D is TRBD1 (6 bases). CDR3 length: 18 residues. The germline V and J ends were trimmed by 3 bases and 3 bases, with 21 bases remaining between them. The germline V gene has CDR1 GTSNPN and CDR2 SVGIG (reference sequence). Written as DNA, the CDR3 is TGTGCCTGGAGCACGGGGGCGACAGTAAAAATCTATAATTCACCCCTCCACTTT. The encoded protein is CAWSTGATVKIYNSPLHF.

The rearrangement uses TRBV5-4 and TRBJ2-3; the D gene is possibly TRBD1 (5 bases). Trimming took 3 bases from V and 1 from J, leaving 15 bases between them. Germline values: CDR1 SGHNT, CDR2 YYREEE (reference sequence). This CDR3 contains 16 residues. The CDR3 bases are TGTGCCAGCAGCTCAAAACGACAGAATCGCACAGATACGCAGTATTTT. Amino acid sequence: CASSSKRQNRTDTQYF.

The chain couples TRBV28 to TRBJ2-1, with 9 bases identical to TRBD2. The length of the CDR3 is 17 residues. With 6 bases clipped from V and 6 bases from J, the junction kept 15 bases outside the gene matches. Germline lookup yields CDR1 MDHEN and CDR2 SYDVKM. The CDR3, as DNA: TGTGCCAGCAGCAAGTCTCTTCTAGCGGGAACGCGCAATGAGCAGTTCTTC. Protein: CASSKSLLAGTRNEQFF.

This clone was recorded once. This sequence joins TRBV6-1 and TRBJ2-7; 7 bases agree with TRBD2. Looked up from germline, CDR1 is MNHNS and CDR2 is SASEGT. J lost 4 bases, V lost 11 bases, and 14 bases had no gene match. The CDR3 runs to 14 residues. CDR3 region: CAASSGKGPYEQYF. The CDR3 DNA follows: TGTGCCGCCTCTAGCGGAAAGGGACCTTACGAGCAGTACTTC.

This clone was picked up a small number of times. CDR3 residues: CASSSNMAGGNQPQHF. As DNA, the CDR3 is TGTGCCAGCAGCTCAAACATGGCAGGGGGCAATCAGCCCCAGCATTTT. The chain uses TRBV7-8 and TRBJ1-5; a possible D gene is TRBD1 (6 bases). The V end lost 4 bases, the J end lost 2 bases, and 15 bases lay between the germline ends. The CDR3 runs 16 residues. The germline gives CDR1 SGHVS, CDR2 FQNEAQ.

The J gene is TRBJ2-1, the V gene TRBV7-2; TRBD1 matches at 10 bases. Per germline, CDR1 SGHTA and CDR2 FQGNSA. There are 17 residues in the CDR3. CDR3 in amino acids: CAIRDRGRDSSYNEQFF. In DNA form, the CDR3 reads TGTGCAATCCGGGACAGGGGCCGGGACAGCTCCTACAATGAGCAGTTCTTC.

The chain combines TRBV28 with TRBJ2-1; 12 bases map to TRBD2. With V trimmed by 3 bases and J by 7 bases, 10 bases remained unmatched. CDR1 and CDR2 from the germline V gene are MDHEN and SYDVKM. The CDR3 length is 17 residues. CDR3 protein: CASSFPPSGGAQNEQFF. CDR3 in DNA: TGTGCCAGCAGTTTCCCCCCTAGCGGGGGGGCTCAGAATGAGCAGTTCTTC. Drawing the rest from reference TRBV28 and TRBJ2-1, the complete variable domain is DVKVTQSSRYLVKRTGEKVFLECVQDMDHENMFWYRQDPGLGLRLIYFSYDVKMKEKGDIPEGYSVSREKKERFSLILESASTNQTSMYLCASSFPPSGGAQNEQFFGPGTRLTVL.

Remarks on this clone: One end of the junction is discordant with germline, which a read error may explain. The rearrangement joins TRBV27 to TRBJ1-2; D is uncertain. The germline V gene has CDR1 MNHEY and CDR2 SMNVEV (reference sequence). There are 13 residues in the CDR3. The CDR3 DNA sequence: TGTGCCAGCGGTTTGAAAGCTTACTATGGCTACACCTTC. This encodes CASGLKAYYGYTF.

The gene calls are TRBV4-1 and TRBJ1-2; D is undetermined. The CDR3 spans 12 residues. The germline V and J ends were trimmed by 5 bases and 2 bases, with 6 bases remaining between them. Germline V gene lookup returns CDR1 MGHRA and CDR2 YSYEKL. The DNA of the CDR3 is TGCGCCAGCAGCTTTGAAAACTATGGCTACACCTTC. Encoded protein: CASSFENYGYTF.

The chain is built from TRBV6-5 and TRBJ2-2; 7 bases line up with TRBD2. The CDR3 length is 15 residues. V trimming: 0 bases; J trimming: 6 bases; junction bases outside the gene matches: 4. Germline V gives CDR1 MNHEY, CDR2 SVGAGI. In DNA form, the CDR3 reads TGTGCCAGCAGTTACTCCCGCGGGGGAGCCGGGGAGCTGTTTTTT. It specifies CASSYSRGGAGELFF.

This sequence joins TRBV6-4 and TRBJ2-2; D may be TRBD2 (6 bases). V dropped 0 bases and J dropped 5 bases, with 10 bases sitting between them. Germline lookup yields CDR1 MRHNA and CDR2 SNTAGT. The CDR3 covers 15 residues. The CDR3: CASSDSAGNTGELFF. CDR3 DNA sequence: TGTGCCAGCAGTGACTCGGCGGGGAATACCGGGGAGCTGTTTTTT.

The V call is TRBV4-1, the J call TRBJ1-3, with 11 bases identical to TRBD1. The V gene's germline CDR1 is MGHRA and CDR2 YSYEKL. This CDR3 comprises 17 residues. The V and J ends lost 1 base and 0 bases, in that order; junction bases with no gene match: 2. CDR3 loop: CASSQGGTGGSGNTIYF. DNA of the CDR3: TGCGCCAGCAGCCAAGGGGGGACAGGGGGCTCTGGAAACACCATATATTTT.